These 30 T cell receptor beta chains came from one sample sequenced in a study of low-dose radiotherapy and immunotherapy resistance in tumors. TRAV- and TRBV-specific primers, spanning alpha and beta chains, primed first-strand cDNA. A roughly 20-cycle PCR with a constant-region primer and V-primer adapter amplified TCRs. One entry per CDR3 protein results from TCRdb running MiXCR on the reads. The data contain 12,000 to 15,000 distinct CDR3 sequences, roughly 50% of them singletons. The receptor source for this set is a human donor with advanced metastatic prostate, ovarian, gallbladder or colorectal cancer (not recorded which). This table probably holds off-target reads from a library built for another chain.

This clonotype was detected a few times. As DNA, the CDR3 is TGTGCCAGCCTACAAGGCGGGAGTAGTAATGAGCAGTTCTTC. Its translation: CASLQGGSSNEQFF. V and J are TRBV7-2 and TRBJ2-1; TRBD2 matches 7 bases. The CDR3 extends over 14 amino acids. Germline V CDR1 and CDR2: SGHTA, FQGNSA. V was pared by 8 bases and J by 7 bases, with 11 bases of the junction left unmatched.

This clonotype was seen only a few times. The chain is built from TRBV6-1 and TRBJ2-4, with 9 bases identical to TRBD2. The germline CDR1 and CDR2 sequences are MNHNS and SASEGT. J was trimmed by 2 bases and V by 6 bases; bases with no gene match: 11. CDR3 length: 17 amino acids. CDR3 bases: TGTGCCAGCAGCTCAGGACGGCGGGAGGGCCCCAAAAACATTCAGTACTTC. Protein sequence: CASSSGRREGPKNIQYF.

This clonotype was seen a few times. The chain combines TRBV21-1 with TRBJ1-5; TRBD1 was called by the table and not checked on the DNA. TRBV21-1 is assigned pseudogene status. This CDR3 has 14 residues. The CDR3 is CASSKGYEGQPQHF. Written as DNA, the CDR3 is TGTGCCAGCAGCAAAGGTTACGAGGGGCAGCCCCAGCATTTT.

The chain couples TRBV6-6 to TRBJ2-1, with D unresolved. Trimming cost V 0 bases and J 7 bases, with 7 bases left between them. This CDR3 spans 13 amino acids. Germline V gene data show CDR1 as MNHNY and CDR2 as SVGAGI (reference sequence). The CDR3 spells CASSYSQRNEQFF. The CDR3 coding sequence is TGTGCCAGCAGTTACTCCCAACGGAATGAGCAGTTCTTC.

The rearrangement links TRBV6-5 to TRBJ1-1; D not certain. The CDR3 runs to 14 residues. The germline V and J ends were trimmed by 2 bases and 2 bases, with 9 bases remaining between them. Germline values: CDR1 MNHEY, CDR2 SVGAGI. CDR3 amino acids: CASSYDNANTEAFF. The CDR3, as DNA: TGTGCCAGCAGTTACGACAACGCCAACACTGAAGCTTTCTTT.

Only a few counts were recorded for this clonotype. This sequence joins TRBV28 and TRBJ1-4, with unresolved D. Trimming removed 5 bases at V and 0 bases at J, with 4 bases between. The CDR3 is 13 residues long. The germline V gene encodes CDR1 MDHEN and CDR2 SYDVKM. The DNA of the CDR3 is TGTGCCAGCAGTGAAGCAACTAATGAAAAACTGTTTTTT. Its protein product is CASSEATNEKLFF.

The chain carries TRBV4-3 and TRBJ2-7; D is uncertain. The V and J ends lost 0 bases and 1 base respectively, with 10 bases between them. CDR3 length equals 15 residues. Germline assignment: CDR1 LGHNA and CDR2 YSLEER. The CDR3 loop reads CASSQESWGSYEQYF. The DNA of the CDR3 is TGCGCCAGCAGCCAAGAGAGCTGGGGATCCTACGAGCAGTACTTC.

The chain carries TRBV14 and TRBJ2-3; perhaps TRBD1 as D (6 bases). Germline assignment: CDR1 SGHDN and CDR2 FVKESK. Trimming shortened V by 0 bases and J by 6 bases, and 16 bases separated the two germline ends. There are 16 residues in the CDR3. CDR3 in DNA: TGTGCCAGCAGCCAAGATACAGGGCGAAATAGGGATACGCAGTATTTT. Translated, it gives CASSQDTGRNRDTQYF.

This clonotype was found a few times. The J gene is TRBJ1-2, the V gene TRBV18; the D is unclear. The ends were cut back, 0 bases at V and 0 bases at J, with 8 bases in the middle. The CDR3 extends over 15 amino acids. Germline-derived CDR1 and CDR2 are KGHSH and LQKENI. CDR3: CASSPPLIANYGYTF. Written as DNA, the CDR3 is TGTGCCAGCTCACCACCGTTGATAGCTAACTATGGCTACACCTTC.

The chain couples TRBV13 to TRBJ1-2; D perhaps matches TRBD1 (5 bases). Germline V gene lookup returns CDR1 PRHDT and CDR2 FYEKMQ (reference sequence). V was cut by 4 bases and J by 7 bases, with 10 bases left in between. The CDR3 length is 12 residues. CDR3 amino acids: CASSSDTSGYTF. The CDR3, as DNA: TGTGCCAGCAGCTCGGACACATCTGGCTACACCTTC.

The J gene is TRBJ2-3, the V gene TRBV19; 8 bases fit TRBD2. Germline lookup yields CDR1 LNHDA and CDR2 SQIVND (reference sequence). V lost 7 bases, J lost 3 bases, and 9 bases stayed unmatched. The CDR3 covers 15 residues. The CDR3, as DNA: TGTGCCAGTACCATCACTAGCGGTGGGACAGATACGCAGTATTTT. Residues: CASTITSGGTDTQYF.

This clonotype was seen only a few times. The rearrangement links TRBV6-2 or TRBV6-3 to TRBJ2-7, with 7 positions matching TRBD2. From germline, CDR1 is MNHEY and CDR2 SVGEGT. J gave up 6 bases and V 5 bases, and 13 bases lay outside the gene matches. The CDR3 runs 15 residues. The CDR3 loop reads CASSPRLASRGEQYF. In DNA, the CDR3 is TGTGCCAGCAGTCCAAGACTAGCCTCGAGGGGCGAGCAGTACTTC.

This chain joins TRBV13 and TRBJ2-1; 8 bases map to TRBD2. Germline lookup yields CDR1 PRHDT and CDR2 FYEKMQ (reference sequence). V shed 5 bases and J 8 bases; nucleotides not matched to a gene: 8. The CDR3 consists of 14 residues. The CDR3 spells CASSPGTRMDEQFF. CDR3 coding DNA: TGTGCCAGCAGCCCCGGGACTAGGATGGATGAGCAGTTCTTC.

This clonotype was observed a few times. This rearrangement joins TRBV19 to TRBJ1-6; tentative D call: TRBD1 (5 bases). This CDR3 contains 13 residues. Germline V gene sequence: CDR1 LNHDA, CDR2 SQIVND (reference sequence). V lost 7 bases and J lost 8, with 12 bases in between. The CDR3 bases are TGTGCCAGTACGCGACAGTCCTATTCACCCCTCCACTTT. This encodes CASTRQSYSPLHF.

The genes are TRBV12-3 or TRBV12-4 and TRBJ2-1; 7 positions agree with TRBD1. The CDR3 is 11 residues long. J was trimmed by 8 bases and V by 6 bases; bases with no gene match: 1. The CDR3 loop is CASSRGYEQFF. Here the CDR3 DNA reads TGTGCCAGCAGCAGGGGGTATGAGCAGTTCTTC.

This sequence joins TRBV28 and TRBJ1-4; D may be TRBD1 (5 bases). Trimming shortened V by 5 bases and J by 4 bases, and 14 bases separated the two germline ends. The CDR3 has 15 residues. The V gene's germline CDR1 is MDHEN and CDR2 SYDVKM. DNA of the CDR3: TGTGCCAGCAGTAACAGACAGAGCCTTAATGAAAAACTGTTTTTT. This sequence encodes CASSNRQSLNEKLFF.

This clonotype occurred a few times. The J gene is TRBJ1-1, the V gene TRBV28; 8 nucleotides match TRBD1. The V gene's germline CDR1 is MDHEN and CDR2 SYDVKM. CDR3 length: 16 amino acids. The J segment lost 3 bases and the V segment lost 4 bases, leaving 10 bases of the junction unmatched. CDR3 sequence (DNA): TGTGCCAGCAGTTCACATTGGACAGGGTTTTACACTGAAGCTTTCTTT. This codes for CASSSHWTGFYTEAFF.

This clonotype showed up just a few times. The chain recombines TRBV11-2 with TRBJ2-3; TRBD2 matches at 9 bases. The CDR3 is made up of 15 amino acids. Unmatched junction bases numbered 8, after V lost 8 bases and J lost 2 bases. Germline CDR1 and CDR2: SGHAT and FQNNGV. The DNA of the CDR3 is TGTGCCAGCTATGTGCTAGCGGGGTCCACAGATACGCAGTATTTT. Its protein is CASYVLAGSTDTQYF. The variable domain in full, with the rest retrieved from reference TRBV11-2 and TRBJ2-3, is EAGVAQSPRYKIIEKRQSVAFWCNPISGHATLYWYQQILGQGPKLLIQFQNNGVVDDSQLPKDRFSAERLKGVDSTLKIQPAKLEDSAVYLCASYVLAGSTDTQYFGPGTRLTVL.

This clonotype was seen a handful of times. The chain is built from TRBV5-4 and TRBJ2-3; D is perhaps TRBD2 (6 bases). The V end was cut by 5 bases, the J end by 5 bases, with 18 bases between. Germline CDR1 SGHNT, CDR2 YYREEE (reference sequence). There are 15 residues in the CDR3. The CDR3 DNA follows: TGTGCCAGCAGTTCTCTTTGGGCCGGGGGAGATACGCAGTATTTT. It translates to CASSSLWAGGDTQYF.

The V call is TRBV7-4, the J call TRBJ1-2, with 8 positions matching TRBD1. The CDR3 contains 14 residues. Germline V gene sequence: CDR1 SGHVT, CDR2 SQSDAQ. Trimming at V came to 7 bases and at J to 4 bases, leaving 8 bases not matched to a gene. This chain's CDR3 is CASTFGQGGYGYTF. The CDR3 region has the DNA TGTGCCAGCACCTTCGGACAGGGCGGCTATGGCTACACCTTC.

The V and J genes are TRBV5-8 and TRBJ2-7, with TRBD1 as a possible D gene (6 bases). This CDR3 is built from 13 residues. Germline V lookup: CDR1 SGHTS, CDR2 YDEGEE. Trimming cost V 2 bases and J 1 base, with 7 bases left between them. In nucleotides, the CDR3 is TGTGCCAGCAGCTTAAGGGGGTCCTACGAGCAGTACTTC. The encoded protein is CASSLRGSYEQYF.

V and J are TRBV5-1 and TRBJ2-7, with 8 bases aligning to TRBD2. The ends lost 2 bases at V and 3 bases at J; junction bases unmatched: 7. The CDR3 extends over 15 amino acids. Germline V lookup: CDR1 SGHRS, CDR2 YFSETQ. The CDR3 DNA is TGCGCCAGCAGCTTAACCGCGGGGGGAGGCTACGAGCAGTACTTC. Translated: CASSLTAGGGYEQYF.

The V and J genes are TRBV27 and TRBJ2-3; no reliable D call. The CDR3 consists of 16 residues. The V end lost 3 bases, the J end lost 0 bases, and 13 bases lay between the germline ends. Germline V gene lookup returns CDR1 MNHEY and CDR2 SMNVEV (reference sequence). The CDR3: CASSLSSTVSTDTQYF. CDR3 nucleotides: TGTGCCAGCAGTTTGTCAAGTACTGTAAGCACAGATACGCAGTATTTT.

The V call is TRBV6-1, the J call TRBJ2-2, with D possibly TRBD1 on 5 matching bases. Germline-derived CDR1 and CDR2 are MNHNS and SASEGT. CDR3 size: 13 residues. The V end was cut by 5 bases, the J end by 6 bases, with 10 bases between. The CDR3 sequence: CASSPGFAGELFF. The CDR3 DNA reads TGTGCCAGCAGTCCAGGGTTCGCCGGGGAGCTGTTTTTT.

This clonotype was picked up a small number of times. J is TRBJ1-2 and V is TRBV11-2, with D unclear. This CDR3 is built from 17 residues. The germline V gene has CDR1 SGHAT and CDR2 FQNNGV. V dropped 0 bases and J dropped 0 bases, with 14 bases sitting between them. CDR3 bases: TGTGCCAGCAGCTTAGAGTTGGGCCAGGCGTCTAACTATGGCTACACCTTC. Its translation: CASSLELGQASNYGYTF.

This clonotype occurred a few times. V is TRBV20-1 and J is TRBJ1-5; possible D gene TRBD1, 5 bases. Trimming left V 2 bases short and J 3 bases short, with 8 bases between. Germline CDR1 and CDR2: DFQATT and SNEGSKA (reference sequence). This CDR3 region has 13 residues. The CDR3 sequence is CSARQGYNQPQHF. The CDR3 DNA sequence: TGCAGTGCTAGACAGGGCTACAATCAGCCCCAGCATTTT.

The gene calls are TRBV29-1 and TRBJ1-3; D gene uncertain. The CDR3 runs 14 residues. Trimming shortened V by 0 bases and J by 2 bases, and 8 bases separated the two germline ends. The germline V gene has CDR1 SQVTM and CDR2 ANQGSEA. The CDR3 DNA sequence: TGCAGCGTTGAAGATGGCGCAGCTGGAAACACCATATATTTT. It yields the protein CSVEDGAAGNTIYF.

This clonotype showed up just a few times. This sequence joins TRBV14 and TRBJ1-2; the D is unclear. Trimming cost V 1 base and J 2 bases, with 17 bases left between them. The CDR3 totals 17 residues. CDR1 is SGHDN and CDR2 is FVKESK in the germline V gene. CDR3 sequence: CASSQGEEPDLNYGYTF. CDR3 nucleotides: TGTGCCAGCAGCCAAGGGGAGGAACCGGACCTAAACTATGGCTACACCTTC.

The V gene is TRBV5-6, the J gene TRBJ2-5; D perhaps matches TRBD2 (6 bases). The germline V gene encodes CDR1 SGHDT and CDR2 YYEEEE. The CDR3 runs 16 residues. V dropped 0 bases and J dropped 1 base, with 13 bases sitting between them. The CDR3 here is CASSLGFSTSQETQYF. As DNA, the CDR3 is TGTGCCAGCAGCTTGGGCTTTTCGACTAGCCAAGAGACCCAGTACTTC.

This clonotype was seen only a few times. The rearrangement links TRBV7-6 to TRBJ2-1; 9 positions match TRBD2. Germline V gene lookup returns CDR1 SGHVS and CDR2 FNYEAQ. The CDR3 covers 15 residues. J gave up 4 bases and V 3 bases, and 4 bases lay outside the gene matches. The CDR3 is CASSFSGGTYNEQFF. CDR3 sequence (DNA): TGTGCCAGCAGCTTTAGCGGGGGCACATACAATGAGCAGTTCTTC.